This entry describes one T cell receptor (beta chain). The repertoire was sequenced with immunoSEQ multiplex PCR; TCRdb's copy has only in-frame clones and lacks some. Among tens of thousands of clones, around 84% were seen once, and the ten largest hold about 8.5%. Germline-derived CDR1 and CDR2 are MNHEY and SVGAGI. The CDR3 is made up of 14 amino acids. Trimming at V came to 6 bases and at J to 1 base, leaving 5 bases not matched to a gene. These data originate in a study of glioma-infiltrating T cells after dendritic cell vaccination. Background on the study: At biweekly intervals, patients got three intradermal dendritic cell vaccine injections.

Time point indicated: after dendritic cell vaccination, including at tumor progression/relapse. The origin of this receptor is a human donor with glioblastoma. The rearrangement joins TRBV6-5 to TRBJ2-5, with TRBD1 identical over 7 bases. The source was blood, collected after dendritic cell vaccination. CDR3 DNA sequence: TGTGCCAGCAGCCGAGACAGGGTCCAAGAGACCCAGTACTTC. Its protein is CASSRDRVQETQYF.